This is a list of T cell receptor beta chains from one sample in a study of CD8 T cells in ankylosing spondylitis. TCRdb called the 5' RACE reads again in MiXCR, with one record for every CDR3 protein. The data show some 95,000 distinct CDR3 sequences, around 10% seen once. What was sequenced was blood, either unsorted or a sorted T cell fraction (not recorded which). The origin of the receptors is a male donor with ankylosing spondylitis or in good health (not recorded which). CDR3s include the opening cysteine and the closing phenylalanine or tryptophan. Each record gives: V gene, J gene, D gene, clone size, CDR3 protein, CDR3 DNA. The D gene is left open where the match is weak. Expanded clones are given a class, and other clones once, few, many or no size at all.

TRBV11-2	TRBJ2-1	TRBD1	medium-sized	CASSLASGTGGDEQFF	TGTGCCAGCAGCTTAGCCTCCGGGACAGGGGGCGATGAGCAGTTCTTC
TRBV6-5	TRBJ2-3	.	.	CASSYSATDTQYF	TGTGCCAGCAGTTACTCGGCGACAGATACGCAGTATTTT
TRBV27	TRBJ1-1	.	many	CASKVLGQNTEAFF	TGTGCCAGCAAGGTTCTGGGACAGAACACTGAAGCTTTCTTT
TRBV10-3	TRBJ1-3	.	many	CAITESGNTIYF	TGTGCCATCACTGAGTCTGGAAACACCATATATTTT
TRBV20-1	TRBJ1-2	TRBD1	many	CSARDRQGTYGYTF	TGCAGTGCTAGAGATCGACAGGGGACCTATGGCTACACCTTC
TRBV2	TRBJ1-5	.	many	CASRILTQPQHF	TGTGCCAGCAGGATTCTAACTCAGCCCCAGCATTTT
TRBV7-6	TRBJ2-7	.	few	CASTSYSHEQYF	TGTGCCAGCACCTCCTATTCCCACGAGCAGTACTTC
TRBV5-5	TRBJ1-2	.	many	CASSPEDWSSVYGYTF	TGTGCCAGCAGCCCCGAGGACTGGTCATCCGTCTATGGCTACACCTTC
TRBV4-1	TRBJ2-3	TRBD2	many	CASSQPLLAGVSVDTQYF	TGCGCCAGCAGCCAACCTCTACTAGCGGGGGTATCCGTGGATACGCAGTATTTT
TRBV3-1	TRBJ1-5	.	many	CASSQPGGNQPQHF	TGTGCCAGCAGCCAACCAGGGGGCAATCAGCCCCAGCATTTT
TRBV15	TRBJ1-4	.	few	CATGPGLSNEKLFF	TGTGCCACCGGACCGGGACTGAGTAATGAAAAACTGTTTTTT
TRBV7-9	TRBJ2-5	.	many	CATQLLTGRGETQYF	TGTGCCACCCAGCTTCTGACAGGGCGGGGCGAGACCCAGTACTTC
TRBV7-8	TRBJ2-5	TRBD2	few	CASSPRLASETQYF	TGTGCCAGCAGCCCCCGACTAGCTTCAGAGACCCAGTACTTC
TRBV7-3	TRBJ1-2	.	.	CGSSPGISGGYTF	TGTGGCAGCAGCCCCGGAATATCTGGTGGCTACACCTTC
TRBV5-1	TRBJ1-6	.	many	CASSLGQGKSNSPLHF	TGCGCCAGCAGCTTGGGTCAGGGAAAATCAAATTCACCCCTCCACTTT
TRBV5-1	TRBJ2-7	.	many	CASSLRDGSYEQYF	TGCGCCAGCAGCCTTAGGGACGGATCCTACGAGCAGTACTTC
TRBV20-1	TRBJ2-7	TRBD1	many	CSASPGTGGYEQYF	TGCAGTGCTTCCCCCGGGACAGGGGGCTACGAGCAGTACTTC
TRBV7-9	TRBJ1-1	.	.	CASSSPPWPEAFF	TGTGCCAGCAGCTCCCCCCCTTGGCCTGAAGCTTTCTTT
TRBV12-3/TRBV12-4	TRBJ2-3	TRBD1	many	CASSPYPGQGSTDTQYF	TGTGCCAGCAGCCCCTACCCCGGACAGGGGAGCACAGATACGCAGTATTTT
TRBV5-1	TRBJ2-3	TRBD2	many	CASSQERGAITDTQYF	TGCGCCAGCAGCCAGGAGCGGGGGGCAATCACAGATACGCAGTATTTT
TRBV27	TRBJ2-2	.	many	CASNSGTPRGGELFF	TGTGCCAGCAACTCCGGGACTCCTCGGGGCGGGGAGCTGTTTTTT
TRBV2	TRBJ1-2	.	many	CASSPSPGHLNYGYTF	TGTGCCAGCAGTCCAAGCCCGGGACACCTTAACTATGGCTACACCTTC
TRBV18	TRBJ2-5	TRBD2	many	CASSPTTSGLQETQYF	TGTGCCAGCTCACCGACGACTAGCGGTCTTCAAGAGACCCAGTACTTC
TRBV28	TRBJ1-2	.	many	CASRPSRHGYTF	TGTGCCAGCAGGCCTTCTCGGCATGGCTACACCTTC
TRBV12-3/TRBV12-4	TRBJ2-2	.	many	CASSLNSNTGELFF	TGTGCCAGCAGTCTAAACTCGAACACCGGGGAGCTGTTTTTT
TRBV29-1	TRBJ1-2	.	many	CSVDVQGGYGYTF	TGCAGCGTTGATGTGCAGGGCGGCTATGGCTACACCTTC
TRBV7-9	TRBJ2-7	.	few	CASTSVGSPYEQYF	TGTGCCAGCACCTCGGTCGGTTCGCCCTACGAGCAGTACTTC
TRBV6-5	TRBJ2-1	TRBD2	few	CASSFLPTSGGAFEQFF	TGTGCCAGCAGTTTCTTACCGACTAGCGGGGGGGCATTTGAGCAGTTCTTC
TRBV7-3	TRBJ2-5	TRBD1	few	CASSLYDRGGETQYF	TGTGCCAGCAGCTTATACGACAGGGGGGGGGAGACTCAGTACTTC
TRBV20-1	TRBJ2-3	.	many	CSARANTQYF	TGCAGTGCTAGAGCTAATACGCAGTATTTT
TRBV20-1	TRBJ2-7	TRBD1	many	CSAPSPGTGGWEQYF	TGCAGTGCTCCCAGCCCTGGGACAGGGGGTTGGGAGCAGTACTTC
TRBV28	TRBJ2-7	TRBD1	many	CASNGQGPTYEQYF	TGTGCCAGCAACGGACAGGGGCCGACCTACGAGCAGTACTTC
TRBV25-1	TRBJ1-1	TRBD1	few	CASSDRGRNTEAFF	TGTGCCAGCAGTGACAGGGGGCGGAACACTGAAGCTTTCTTT
TRBV14	TRBJ2-3	TRBD1	.	CASSKQGTRTDTQYF	TGTGCCAGCAGTAAACAGGGGACCCGCACAGATACGCAGTATTTT
TRBV2	TRBJ1-1	.	many	CASRRQQNTEAFF	TGTGCCAGCAGGAGGCAACAGAACACTGAAGCTTTCTTT
TRBV28	TRBJ1-5	.	many	CASSPTGNSNQPQHF	TGTGCCAGCAGTCCGACAGGCAATAGCAATCAGCCCCAGCATTTT
TRBV29-1	TRBJ2-2	TRBD2	many	CSVRHGGGPGELFF	TGCAGCGTGCGACACGGGGGGGGCCCCGGGGAGCTGTTTTTT
TRBV11-3	TRBJ1-5	.	many	CASSSGGRFNQPQHF	TGTGCCAGCAGCTCCGGGGGGAGGTTCAATCAGCCCCAGCATTTT
TRBV9	TRBJ2-3	.	few	CASSVSGGPTDTQYF	TGTGCCAGCAGCGTCAGTGGCGGTCCCACAGATACGCAGTATTTT
TRBV30	TRBJ2-7	.	.	CAWSTFREQYF	TGTGCCTGGAGTACCTTTCGCGAGCAGTACTTC
TRBV24-1	TRBJ2-1	.	many	CATSDFPSGGLYNEQFF	TGTGCCACCAGTGATTTCCCTTCAGGGGGACTATACAATGAGCAGTTCTTC
TRBV12-3/TRBV12-4	TRBJ2-1	.	many	CASSMGKGYHEQFF	TGTGCCAGCAGTATGGGCAAAGGGTACCATGAGCAGTTCTTC
TRBV7-9	TRBJ1-2	.	few	CASSPPAGGSYGYTF	TGTGCCAGCAGCCCGCCGGCGGGGGGAAGCTATGGCTACACCTTC
TRBV29-1	TRBJ2-3	.	many	CSWGGGTDTQYF	TGCAGCTGGGGCGGGGGCACAGATACGCAGTATTTT
TRBV12-3/TRBV12-4	TRBJ2-3	.	many	CARSWKSLTDTQYF	TGTGCCCGCTCTTGGAAATCACTCACAGATACGCAGTATTTT
TRBV12-3/TRBV12-4	TRBJ2-1	TRBD2	many	CASGDYLRYNEQFF	TGTGCCAGCGGGGACTACCTACGCTACAATGAGCAGTTCTTC
TRBV20-1	TRBJ2-7	.	many	CSAQGPYEQYF	TGCAGTGCCCAGGGACCCTACGAGCAGTACTTC
TRBV6-1	TRBJ1-2	.	many	CASRPTGDNYGYTF	TGTGCCAGCAGGCCGACAGGAGACAACTATGGCTACACCTTC
TRBV24-1	TRBJ2-3	.	.	CATSVGPTDTQYF	TGTGCCACCAGTGTCGGGCCCACAGATACGCAGTATTTT
TRBV23-1	TRBJ2-5	.	.	CASSQIGTGQEAQYF	TGCGCCAGCAGTCAAATAGGGACGGGACAAGAGGCCCAGTACTTC
TRBV11-2	TRBJ2-7	.	many	CASSFKGSYEQYF	TGTGCCAGCAGCTTTAAGGGCTCCTACGAGCAGTACTTC
TRBV4-2	TRBJ2-1	.	medium-sized	CASGLGDHNEQFF	TGTGCCAGCGGTCTAGGTGACCACAATGAGCAGTTCTTC
TRBV20-1	TRBJ1-1	.	many	CSAQYMNTEAFF	TGCAGTGCTCAGTACATGAACACTGAAGCTTTCTTT
TRBV24-1	TRBJ2-2	.	.	CATSDWTPGPFTGELFF	TGTGCCACCAGTGATTGGACGCCGGGACCCTTCACCGGGGAGCTGTTTTTT
TRBV28	TRBJ2-5	.	many	CASRRGKGTAGETQYF	TGTGCCAGCAGGCGGGGTAAGGGGACTGCAGGAGAGACCCAGTACTTC
TRBV28	TRBJ2-3	.	few	CASKEGGFSTDTQYF	TGTGCCAGTAAAGAAGGGGGATTCAGCACAGATACGCAGTATTTT
TRBV5-1	TRBJ2-4	TRBD1	many	CASSWGTASKNIQYF	TGCGCCAGCAGCTGGGGGACAGCCTCAAAAAACATTCAGTACTTC
TRBV12-3/TRBV12-4	TRBJ2-3	.	many	CASSLSQGPDTQYF	TGTGCCAGCAGTTTAAGTCAGGGACCAGATACGCAGTATTTT
TRBV14	TRBJ2-1	.	many	CASSQLQIYNEQFF	TGTGCCAGCAGCCAATTACAGATCTACAATGAGCAGTTCTTC